The 26 T cell receptor beta chains given below trace back to one sample, sequenced in a study of cytomegalovirus exposure and HLA in healthy donors. A multiplex PCR was run with 60 Vbeta primers and 13 Jbeta primers. The data were produced by immunoSEQ multiplex PCR, yet TCRdb's version contains in-frame clones alone and is incomplete. The sample yields about 130,000 clones, around 80% seen once. The sample comprised PBMCs. All receptors come from a man aged 30 to 45 in good health and CMV-seronegative.

The chain carries TRBV9 and TRBJ1-4; D unclear. V was cut by 4 bases and J by 12 bases, with 13 bases left in between. The V gene's germline CDR1 is SGDLS and CDR2 YYNGEE. There are 12 residues in the CDR3. CDR3 in amino acids: CASSLSGGELFF. CDR3 DNA: TGTGCCAGCAGCCTGTCTGGTGGAGAACTGTTTTTT.

The chain has TRBV27 and TRBJ2-6, with TRBD1 matching over 8 bases. The CDR3 sequence is 18 residues long. Trimming took 4 bases from V and 1 from J; bases not matched to a gene: 9. CDR1 and CDR2 from the germline V gene are MNHEY and SMNVEV (reference sequence). This chain's CDR3 is CASSWGAGGYSGANVLTF. The CDR3 bases are TGTGCCAGCAGTTGGGGGGCAGGGGGCTATTCTGGGGCCAACGTCCTGACTTTC.

The chain joins TRBV7-2 to TRBJ1-4, with 8 bases that match TRBD1. Germline V CDR1 and CDR2: SGHTA, FQGNSA. The V gene end was trimmed by 6 bases and the J gene end by 0 bases; junction bases not matched to a gene: 3. This CDR3 spans 15 amino acids. The CDR3 nucleotides read TGTGCCAGCAGGAGGACAGGGACAACTAATGAAAAACTGTTTTTT. Amino acid sequence: CASRRTGTTNEKLFF.

The chain couples TRBV5-4 to TRBJ2-1; 10 positions agree with TRBD2. The CDR3 loop spans 16 amino acids. The J segment lost 1 base and the V segment lost 2 bases, leaving 3 bases of the junction unmatched. Germline V gene lookup returns CDR1 SGHNT and CDR2 YYREEE (reference sequence). CDR3 DNA: TGTGCCAGCAGCTTCCCTAGCGGGAGATCCTACAATGAGCAGTTCTTC. It codes for CASSFPSGRSYNEQFF.

The chain is built from TRBV10-3 and TRBJ1-4; 9 bases fit TRBD1. J was trimmed by 0 bases and V by 2 bases; bases with no gene match: 7. This CDR3 contains 18 residues. Germline V CDR1 and CDR2: ENHRY, SYGVKD. CDR3 loop: CAISEPRDRDTTNEKLFF. DNA for the CDR3: TGTGCCATCAGTGAGCCGAGGGACAGGGACACAACTAATGAAAAACTGTTTTTT.

The rearrangement joins TRBV5-4 to TRBJ2-7; D might be TRBD1 (6 bases). Germline loops: CDR1 SGHNT, CDR2 YYREEE (reference sequence). With 0 bases removed from V and 4 bases from J, the gap between germline ends came to 11 bases. CDR3 length equals 14 residues. For the CDR3, the DNA is TGTGCCAGCAGCTTGGGGGACACAACGTACGAGCAGTACTTC. Amino acids: CASSLGDTTYEQYF. The variable domain in full, with the rest retrieved from reference TRBV5-4 and TRBJ2-7, is ETGVTQSPTHLIKTRGQQVTLRCSSQSGHNTVSWYQQALGQGPQFIFQYYREEENGRGNFPPRFSGLQFPNYSSELNVNALELDDSALYLCASSLGDTTYEQYFGPGTRLTVT.

The rearrangement uses TRBV5-1 and TRBJ2-3; D possibly corresponds to TRBD2 (6 bases). V lost 4 bases and J lost 3, with 18 bases in between. The germline CDR1 and CDR2 sequences are SGHRS and YFSETQ. This CDR3 is 16 amino acids long. In nucleotides, the CDR3 is TGCGCCAGCAGCGGAGGACGGGGGAGTGGGACAGATACGCAGTATTTT. This translates into CASSGGRGSGTDTQYF.

The CDR3 DNA reads as TGCGCCAGCAGTGAACCGGCAGGAGAGACCCAGTACTTC. Residues: CASSEPAGETQYF. V and J are TRBV10-2 and TRBJ2-5; D remains unclear. The CDR3 has 13 residues. Germline lookup yields CDR1 WSHSY and CDR2 SAAADI. The ends were cut back, 3 bases at V and 4 bases at J, with 9 bases in the middle.

Worth noting for this clone: The final CDR3 position lacks the conserved phenylalanine or tryptophan, pointing to a likely read error. The V and J genes are TRBV5-1 and TRBJ1-2, with D possibly TRBD1 on 5 matching bases. In germline, CDR1 is SGHRS, CDR2 YFSETQ. Trimming took off 4 bases at V and 5 bases at J, with 15 bases between the two ends. The length of the CDR3 is 14 residues. The DNA of the CDR3 is TGCGCCAGCAGCCCAGAAGGGGAGGTTTATGGCTACACCGTC. This translates into CASSPEGEVYGYTV.

V gene TRBV4-3 combines with J gene TRBJ1-1; no definite D call. V lost 4 bases, J lost 3 bases, and 15 bases lay in between. CDR1 is LGHNA, CDR2 YSLEER, per germline. This CDR3 comprises 15 residues. The CDR3 loop reads CASSRFVEGYTEAFF. CDR3 nucleotides: TGCGCCAGCAGCCGATTTGTGGAGGGCTACACTGAAGCTTTCTTT.

The chain couples TRBV7-2 to TRBJ1-2; unclear D gene. In germline, CDR1 is SGHTA, CDR2 FQGNSA. There are 13 residues in the CDR3. With 3 bases removed from V and 0 bases from J, the gap between germline ends came to 5 bases. The CDR3 reads CASSFTANYGYTF. The CDR3 DNA reads as TGTGCCAGCAGCTTCACAGCTAACTATGGCTACACCTTC.

The J gene is TRBJ2-7, the V gene TRBV28, with 10 bases aligning to TRBD2. CDR3 length: 15 residues. V gave up 8 bases and J gave up 5 bases; unmatched junction bases: 12. CDR1 is MDHEN and CDR2 is SYDVKM in the germline V gene. The CDR3 spells CASLLGTSEEHEQYF. In nucleotides, the CDR3 is TGTGCCAGCTTACTCGGGACTAGCGAAGAGCACGAGCAGTACTTC. Full variable domain (missing parts from reference TRBV28 and TRBJ2-7): DVKVTQSSRYLVKRTGEKVFLECVQDMDHENMFWYRQDPGLGLRLIYFSYDVKMKEKGDIPEGYSVSREKKERFSLILESASTNQTSMYLCASLLGTSEEHEQYFGPGTRLTVT.

V gene TRBV2 combines with J gene TRBJ1-4; 7 bases line up with TRBD1. V gave up 8 bases and J gave up 7 bases; unmatched junction bases: 10. CDR3 length equals 14 residues. Looked up from germline, CDR1 is SNHLY and CDR2 is FYNNEI. As DNA, the CDR3 is TGTGCCAGCGGACCATGGACAGGAGTTGAAAAACTGTTTTTT. This sequence encodes CASGPWTGVEKLFF.

V gene TRBV28 combines with J gene TRBJ2-7, with a weak D call TRBD1 (5 bases). V was cut by 4 bases and J by 6 bases, with 10 bases left in between. Per the germline V gene, CDR1 is MDHEN and CDR2 is SYDVKM. There are 12 residues in the CDR3. The CDR3 DNA reads TGTGCCAGCAGTTCGCAGGGTTTCGAGCAGTACTTC. It is translated as CASSSQGFEQYF.

In this sample, this clone turned up once. This chain connects TRBV25-1 to TRBJ2-7; tentative D call: TRBD1 (6 bases). The CDR3 contains 14 residues. Per the germline V gene, CDR1 is MGHDK and CDR2 is SYGVNS. With 4 bases removed from V and 2 bases from J, the gap between germline ends came to 12 bases. DNA for the CDR3: TGTGCCAGCAGTGGAGGACAGAACCCCTACGAGCAGTACTTC. This codes for CASSGGQNPYEQYF.

This clone has just a few counts. This rearrangement joins TRBV4-2 to TRBJ1-5; D call uncertain. Per the germline V gene, CDR1 is LGHNA and CDR2 is YNFKEQ. V was clipped by 0 bases and J by 5 bases, with 17 bases between them. This CDR3 region has 17 residues. In DNA form, the CDR3 reads TGTGCCAGCAGCCAAGATGCGAGGGTCTCGTCGGATCAGCCCCAGCATTTT. Translation gives CASSQDARVSSDQPQHF.

This clone was seen just once. The rearrangement joins TRBV25-1 to TRBJ2-7; D perhaps matches TRBD1 (6 bases). The CDR3 loop spans 17 amino acids. Germline-derived CDR1 and CDR2 are MGHDK and SYGVNS. Deletions cut 4 bases from V and 3 bases from J, with 22 bases between. CDR3 DNA sequence: TGTGCCAGCAGTGTGAACCAGGGGCTAGGGGACAACTACGAGCAGTACTTC. It codes for CASSVNQGLGDNYEQYF.

The chain links TRBV2 to TRBJ2-1, with D possibly being TRBD2 (5 bases). The CDR3 has 11 amino acids. Per the germline V gene, CDR1 is SNHLY and CDR2 is FYNNEI. V gave up 4 bases and J gave up 10 bases, with 8 bases separating them. CDR3: CASSAGVEQFF. The DNA of the CDR3 is TGTGCCAGCAGTGCCGGGGTGGAGCAGTTCTTC.

This rearrangement joins TRBV27 to TRBJ2-1; maybe TRBD2 (6 bases). Per the germline V gene, CDR1 is MNHEY and CDR2 is SMNVEV (reference sequence). CDR3 length: 14 amino acids. With 1 base removed from V and 6 bases from J, the gap between germline ends came to 10 bases. CDR3 sequence (DNA): TGTGCCAGCAGTTTATTGGGGCGGGGCAATGAGCAGTTCTTC. As protein: CASSLLGRGNEQFF.

The chain joins TRBV29-1 to TRBJ1-2; D unresolved. Germline CDR1 reads SQVTM; CDR2 reads ANQGSEA. This CDR3 comprises 12 residues. V lost 5 bases to trimming and J lost 5 bases, with 12 bases between them. CDR3 region: CSVLGRGYGYTF. The CDR3 DNA is TGCAGCGTTTTAGGGCGGGGATATGGCTACACCTTC.

V gene TRBV28 combines with J gene TRBJ2-5; 7 bases are shared with TRBD1. This CDR3 comprises 15 residues. The germline gives CDR1 MDHEN, CDR2 SYDVKM. V lost 6 bases and J lost 2; bases outside the gene matches: 9. The CDR3 nucleotides are TGTGCCAGCAGCAAAGACAGGGAAGGGCAAGAGACCCAGTACTTC. Translation: CASSKDREGQETQYF.

The chain joins TRBV28 to TRBJ1-2; D may be TRBD1 (6 bases). V was pared by 1 base and J by 4 bases, with 13 bases between. The CDR3 is made up of 15 amino acids. Germline CDR1 MDHEN, CDR2 SYDVKM. The CDR3 here is CASSLSWGGGYGYTF. CDR3 nucleotides: TGTGCCAGCAGTTTATCTTGGGGGGGCGGCTATGGCTACACCTTC.

This clone was observed a handful of times. This chain connects TRBV6-1 to TRBJ2-7; 10 positions agree with TRBD1. Germline assignment: CDR1 MNHNS and CDR2 SASEGT. The CDR3 consists of 12 residues. Trimming removed 8 bases from V and 3 bases from J; junction bases left unmatched: 1. The CDR3 reads CASGQGGYEQYF. The CDR3 coding sequence is TGTGCCAGCGGACAGGGGGGCTACGAGCAGTACTTC.

In its sample, this clone was seen a few times. The sample has other DNA sequences that encode this CDR3 too. The chain carries TRBV5-1 and TRBJ2-1, with 9 bases matching TRBD1. CDR1 is SGHRS and CDR2 is YFSETQ in the germline V gene. Losses at the gene ends were 4 bases for V and 1 base for J; bases not matched to a gene: 3. The CDR3 loop spans 15 amino acids. CDR3 nucleotide sequence: TGCGCCAGCAGCGTGGACAGGGGTTCCTACAATGAGCAGTTCTTC. Translating gives CASSVDRGSYNEQFF.

The rearrangement uses TRBV2 and TRBJ2-7, with 7 positions matching TRBD1. The CDR3 length is 11 residues. Germline V gene lookup returns CDR1 SNHLY and CDR2 FYNNEI. Germline trimming cut 8 bases from V and 4 bases from J; bases unmatched to any gene: 2. Written as DNA, the CDR3 is TGTGCCAGCGACAGGGATTACGAGCAGTACTTC. Protein product: CASDRDYEQYF.

V is TRBV4-2 and J is TRBJ2-7, with 7 nucleotides matching TRBD1. Germline V gene lookup returns CDR1 LGHNA and CDR2 YNFKEQ. Trimming removed 2 bases from V and 3 bases from J; junction bases left unmatched: 7. This CDR3 spans 15 amino acids. The CDR3 DNA reads TGTGCCAGCAGCCAACCGGGACAGACTTTCTACGAGCAGTACTTC. Amino acids: CASSQPGQTFYEQYF.